This T cell receptor (beta chain) emerged from a study of T cells in Graves' hyperthyroidism and ophthalmopathy. Study in general: Sampling of peripheral blood happened at initial diagnosis, prior to any treatment.

In its sample, this clonotype was seen many times. Patients with ophthalmopathy all had a Clinical Activity Score of at least 3, a NOSPECS grade of at least 4 and duration under 3 months. The diagnoses drew upon clinical symptoms, serum thyroxine and TRAb, thyroid ultrasound and orbital computed tomography. This sample holds PBMCs from under 11 ml fresh peripheral blood. RNA transcripts gave rise to amplified TCR beta CDR3 regions. HTBI primers were the set used in a first-round RT-PCR of the TCR CDR3. TCRdb re-called the multiplex PCR reads through MiXCR, storing one row per CDR3 protein. Found here are 450,000 to 650,000 distinct CDR3 sequences, 13% to 15% of them singletons; the top ten hold approximately 6.4%. Sequenced sample: blood. This sequence was found in a woman in her late teens or twenties with Graves' ophthalmopathy.

This CDR3 reads CAWSKDYEQFF. CDR3 sequence (DNA): TGTGCCTGGAGTAAGGACTATGAGCAGTTCTTC. V is TRBV30 and J is TRBJ2-1; a weak D match, TRBD2 (5 bases). Trimming pared 2 bases from V and 8 bases from J, leaving 7 bases between. The CDR3 contains 11 residues. The V gene's germline CDR1 is GTSNPN and CDR2 SVGIG (reference sequence).